The T cell receptor (beta chain) under discussion was sequenced for a study of cytomegalovirus exposure and HLA in healthy donors. The CDR3 sequence is 16 residues long. From germline, CDR1 is LNHDA and CDR2 SQIVND (reference sequence). V dropped 4 bases and J dropped 2; count of bases not matched to a gene: 9. The table lists this clone with a count of one. Its antigen is not identified. The PCR ran on 60 Vbeta and 13 Jbeta primers. Generated by immunoSEQ multiplex PCR, the TCRdb table keeps only in-frame clones and is missing some. Of hundreds of thousands of clones in the sample, around 80% were seen once. Regarding the study as a whole: Testing in vitro showed a few CMV-associated chains specific for CMV antigens.

The V and J genes are TRBV19 and TRBJ2-7; 9 bases map to TRBD2. The clonotype comes from a boy between 2 and 15 years old in good health and CMV-seronegative. The specimen was PBMCs. The chain's CDR3 is CASSSRSGSRTYEQYF. CDR3 nucleotides: TGTGCCAGTAGTAGCCGTAGCGGGAGCAGAACCTACGAGCAGTACTTC.